These T cell receptor beta chains were read from a single sample in a study of shared clonotypes between healthy human individuals. Sequenced by immunoSEQ multiplex PCR; TCRdb stores in-frame clones only, minus some. The sample comprises about 600,000 clones, roughly four fifths of which are singletons, and around 12% rests with the top ten. Source material: PBMCs. These receptors were taken from a woman aged 35 to 49 in good health. Some clones in this sample may be carry-over from other donors' samples. The CDR3 runs from the conserved cysteine through the conserved F or W. A D gene is named only where the DNA matches it firmly. Size values are once, few and many counts, or a class for expanded clones, and some rows have none.

v_call	cdr3_length	j_call	d_call	clone_size	cdr3_aa	cdr3_nt
TRBV19	15	TRBJ1-3	.	.	CASSIRPFSGNTIYF	TGTGCCAGTAGTATACGGCCTTTCTCTGGAAACACCATATATTTT
TRBV10-3	17	TRBJ2-4	TRBD2	.	CAISEILSGINKNIQYF	TGTGCCATCAGTGAGATCCTTAGCGGGATTAACAAAAACATTCAGTACTTC
TRBV7-9	15	TRBJ1-1	TRBD1	.	CASSLRARGVFEAFF	TGTGCCAGCAGCTTAAGGGCCAGGGGGGTCTTCGAAGCTTTCTTT
TRBV6-4	15	TRBJ2-2	.	few	CASSDSMQGTGELFF	TGTGCCAGCAGTGACTCGATGCAAGGGACCGGGGAGCTGTTTTTT
TRBV15	16	TRBJ1-4	.	few	CATSRGEVGTNEKLFF	TGTGCCACCAGCAGAGGAGAGGTGGGCACTAATGAAAAACTGTTTTTT
TRBV28	14	TRBJ2-4	TRBD1	.	CASSPPGQGGIQYF	TGTGCCAGCAGTCCTCCGGGACAGGGTGGCATTCAGTACTTC
TRBV7-2	18	TRBJ2-7	TRBD2	.	CASSQPRGTSGTSYEQYF	TGTGCCAGCAGCCAGCCACGGGGAACTAGCGGGACCTCCTACGAGCAGTACTTC
TRBV19	13	TRBJ1-5	.	.	CASSLGSQSAQHF	TGTGCCAGTAGTCTTGGTTCACAATCAGCCCAGCATTTT
TRBV6-4	15	TRBJ2-1	TRBD1	.	CARGGQGRGPGEQFF	TGTGCCAGGGGGGGACAGGGAAGAGGGCCCGGGGAGCAGTTCTTC
TRBV18	17	TRBJ2-7	.	.	CASSPPNHRELGYEQYF	TGTGCCAGCTCACCACCGAATCACAGGGAGTTAGGCTACGAGCAGTACTTC
TRBV7-9	14	TRBJ1-4	TRBD1	.	CASSLTGDNEKLFF	TGTGCCAGCAGCCTGACAGGGGATAATGAAAAACTGTTTTTT
TRBV7-8	15	TRBJ1-2	TRBD1	once	CASSLVVGGGQGYTF	TGTGCCAGCAGCTTAGTTGTTGGAGGGGGCCAAGGCTACACCTTC
TRBV2	16	TRBJ2-2	TRBD1	.	CASRDARTGAAGELFF	TGTGCCAGCAGGGACGCTAGGACAGGGGCTGCCGGGGAGCTGTTTTTT